This T cell receptor beta chain came from a study of shared clonotypes between healthy human individuals. Trimming cost V 1 base and J 5 bases; bases outside gene matches: 7. The CDR3 covers 16 residues. The germline V gene encodes CDR1 MDHEN and CDR2 SYDVKM. Some clones are missing from TCRdb's copy, which holds only in-frame ones; the method was immunoSEQ multiplex PCR. The sample holds about 590,000 clones, roughly 96% seen once. Naive CD8 cells, CD45RO-negative and positively selected for CCR7, excluded terminally differentiated effector memory CD45RA+ cells. Material: naive CD8+ T cells sorted from blood. The TCR sequence derives from a woman in her twenties or thirties in good health. The chain recombines TRBV28 with TRBJ2-3; 9 bases fit TRBD2. The CDR3 sequence is CASSLYSGSTEDTQYF. The CDR3 DNA follows: TGTGCCAGCAGTTTATATAGCGGGAGTACGGAAGATACGCAGTATTTT.